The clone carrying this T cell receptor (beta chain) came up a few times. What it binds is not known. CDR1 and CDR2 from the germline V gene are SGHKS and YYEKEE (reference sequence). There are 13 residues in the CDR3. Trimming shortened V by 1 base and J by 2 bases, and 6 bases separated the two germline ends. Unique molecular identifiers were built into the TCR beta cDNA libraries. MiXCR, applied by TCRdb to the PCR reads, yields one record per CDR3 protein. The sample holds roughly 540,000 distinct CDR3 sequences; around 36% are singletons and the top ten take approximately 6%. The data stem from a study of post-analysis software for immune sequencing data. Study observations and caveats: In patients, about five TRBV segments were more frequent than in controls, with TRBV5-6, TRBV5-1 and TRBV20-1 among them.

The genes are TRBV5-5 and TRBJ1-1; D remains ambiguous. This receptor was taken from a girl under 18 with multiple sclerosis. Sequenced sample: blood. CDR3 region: CASSLLHNTEAFF. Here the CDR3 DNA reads TGTGCCAGCAGCTTGCTCCATAACACTGAAGCTTTCTTT.